This TCR beta chain was documented in a study of blood T cell repertoires in COVID-19. As for the study in general: Material from acute and convalescent COVID-19 was sourced from the United States, Italy and Spain. PBMCs, B-cell-depleted T cells, or T cells provided the cDNA or gDNA that made up the material.

Original methodology: Amplification of reference gene primers was used by the study to estimate nucleated cell counts. Libraries were prepared by immunoSEQ multiplex PCR; TCRdb keeps only in-frame clonotypes and omits some of them. V and J calls plus clone size are reproduced from that table; the DNA served to infer D and trimming. The data contain roughly 330,000 clones, approximately 88% of them singletons. Germline CDR1 reads LNHDA; CDR2 reads SQIVND (reference sequence). This CDR3 is built from 13 residues. Trimming removed 6 bases from V and 1 base from J, with 9 bases in between. The chain employs TRBV19 and TRBJ1-1, with TRBD1 as a possible D gene (5 bases). The receptor was isolated from a woman between 45 and 60 years old with active or convalescent COVID-19. The sample was peripheral blood. CDR3 DNA: TGTGCCAGTAGCAGCCAGGGGAACACTGAAGCTTTCTTT. It codes for CASSSQGNTEAFF.